This entry lists 25 T cell receptor beta chains sequenced from one sample in a study of shared clonotypes between healthy human individuals. Libraries were prepared by immunoSEQ multiplex PCR; TCRdb keeps only in-frame clonotypes and omits some of them. The sample has around 430,000 clones, roughly 77% seen once. Sequences were obtained from PBMCs. Receptors were obtained from a woman in her forties in good health. Some clones in this sample may be carry-over from other donors' samples.

V gene TRBV27 combines with J gene TRBJ2-5; D unclear. The CDR3 is 11 residues long. Germline V gives CDR1 MNHEY, CDR2 SMNVEV (reference sequence). V lost 8 bases to trimming and J lost 4 bases, with 8 bases between them. The CDR3 loop is CASQWGETQYF. In DNA, the CDR3 is TGTGCCAGCCAGTGGGGAGAGACCCAGTACTTC.

This rearrangement joins TRBV7-2 to TRBJ2-1; D is undetermined. This CDR3 is 12 amino acids long. Trimming took off 2 bases at V and 9 bases at J, with 8 bases between the two ends. The germline V gene has CDR1 SGHTA and CDR2 FQGNSA. CDR3 nucleotide sequence: TGTGCCAGCAGCTTATTCGGCCGTGAGCAGTTCTTC. This codes for CASSLFGREQFF.

Of note for this clone: A read error may account for a junction end that differs from germline. Other DNA sequences in the same sample also yield this CDR3. The J gene is TRBJ2-7, the V gene TRBV11-2, with unresolved D. Germline V CDR1 and CDR2: SGHAT, FQNNGV. The CDR3 consists of 14 residues. The chain's CDR3 is CASSLDPQVHEQYF. CDR3 nucleotides: TGTGCCAGCAGCTTAGATCCCCAGGTCCACGAACAGTACTTC.

This chain uses TRBV18 with TRBJ2-6; D ambiguous. CDR1 KGHSH and CDR2 LQKENI come from the germline V gene. V was cut by 1 base and J by 4 bases, with 11 bases left in between. There are 16 residues in the CDR3. The CDR3 protein is CASSPRPQAGANVLTF. CDR3 bases: TGTGCCAGCTCACCACGCCCCCAGGCAGGGGCCAACGTCCTGACTTTC.

This clone has only one observation. The rearrangement uses TRBV4-1 and TRBJ2-1; 9 nucleotides agree with TRBD1. The CDR3 has 16 residues. In germline, CDR1 is MGHRA, CDR2 YSYEKL. The trim removed 3 bases at V and 2 bases at J, leaving 5 bases unmatched. This CDR3 is CASSHGQGYTYNEQFF. The DNA of the CDR3 is TGCGCCAGCAGCCATGGACAGGGGTACACCTACAATGAGCAGTTCTTC.

This chain uses TRBV9 with TRBJ1-1; D gene uncertain. V lost 0 bases to trimming and J lost 3 bases, with 6 bases between them. CDR1 SGDLS and CDR2 YYNGEE come from the germline V gene. CDR3 length equals 13 residues. CDR3 sequence: CASSVDGHTEAFF. CDR3 nucleotide sequence: TGTGCCAGCAGCGTAGACGGCCACACTGAAGCTTTCTTT.

This rearrangement joins TRBV4-3 to TRBJ2-3, with 7 nucleotides matching TRBD1. V dropped 0 bases and J dropped 4; count of bases not matched to a gene: 7. The CDR3 consists of 16 residues. From germline, CDR1 is LGHNA and CDR2 YSLEER. In nucleotides, the CDR3 is TGCGCCAGCAGCCAAGATCGGGCAGGGGGATCAGATACGCAGTATTTT. Its translation is CASSQDRAGGSDTQYF.

This chain joins TRBV5-1 and TRBJ2-2; the D is unclear. Trimming took off 3 bases at V and 4 bases at J, with 13 bases between the two ends. Germline V gene sequence: CDR1 SGHRS, CDR2 YFSETQ. The CDR3 totals 15 residues. In DNA form, the CDR3 reads TGCGCCAGCAGCTCCAATGGACCATCCACCGGGGAGCTGTTTTTT. This encodes CASSSNGPSTGELFF.

V gene TRBV13 combines with J gene TRBJ1-2; 9 bases match TRBD1. V was pared by 2 bases and J by 4 bases, with 2 bases of the junction left unmatched. CDR1 and CDR2 from the germline V gene are PRHDT and FYEKMQ (reference sequence). CDR3 length: 14 amino acids. CDR3 nucleotides: TGTGCCAGCAGCTTAAAGGACAGGGGCTATGGCTACACCTTC. Protein: CASSLKDRGYGYTF.

The CDR3 sequence is CAISYDTHTDTQYF. CDR3 coding DNA: TGTGCCATCAGTTATGACACACACACAGATACGCAGTATTTT. The rearrangement links TRBV10-3 to TRBJ2-3; no reliable D call. Trimming left V 5 bases short and J 2 bases short, with 11 bases between. CDR1 is ENHRY, CDR2 SYGVKD, per germline. The length of the CDR3 is 14 residues.

This clone was counted many times. The DNA of the CDR3 is TGCGCCAGCAGTTCCGATGCGGGCGAGCAGTACTTC. This codes for CASSSDAGEQYF. V is TRBV10-1 and J is TRBJ2-7; maybe TRBD2 (5 bases). This CDR3 region has 12 residues. V was clipped by 5 bases and J by 6 bases, with 11 bases between them. The germline V gene encodes CDR1 WNHNN and CDR2 SYGVQD (reference sequence).

The chain carries TRBV30 and TRBJ2-1; D is unresolved. Looked up from germline, CDR1 is GTSNPN and CDR2 is SVGIG (reference sequence). The CDR3 contains 12 residues. The V and J ends lost 1 base and 6 bases respectively, with 7 bases between them. CDR3 in amino acids: CAWSGVFNEQFF. The CDR3 DNA reads as TGTGCCTGGAGTGGGGTTTTCAATGAGCAGTTCTTC.

CDR3 amino acids: CASSLRTSTNEKLFF. In nucleotides, the CDR3 is TGTGCCAGCAGCCTGAGAACCTCAACTAATGAAAAACTGTTTTTT. The gene calls are TRBV5-4 and TRBJ1-4; D uncertain. The CDR3 runs 15 residues. Trimming removed 4 bases from V and 0 bases from J, with 10 bases in between. The germline CDR1 and CDR2 sequences are SGHNT and YYREEE (reference sequence).

This clone was detected once. The chain links TRBV7-2 to TRBJ2-1, with 10 bases fitting TRBD2. The germline V gene encodes CDR1 SGHTA and CDR2 FQGNSA. After removal of 5 bases from V and 2 bases from J, the junction contained 9 bases not matched to a gene. This CDR3 contains 17 residues. In DNA form, the CDR3 reads TGTGCCAGCAGCCCTCAAGCGGGAGGGCCCCCCTACAATGAGCAGTTCTTC. Amino acids: CASSPQAGGPPYNEQFF. Together with reference TRBV7-2 and TRBJ2-1, the CDR3 gives the full variable domain: GAGVSQSPSNKVTEKGKDVELRCDPISGHTALYWYRQSLGQGLEFLIYFQGNSAPDKSGLPSDRFSAERTGGSVSTLTIQRTQQEDSAVYLCASSPQAGGPPYNEQFFGPGTRLTVL.

The chain carries TRBV10-1 and TRBJ2-5, with D unclear. This CDR3 region has 14 residues. Between the trimmed V and J ends, which lost 0 bases and 4 bases, there was a span of 9 bases. CDR1 is WNHNN and CDR2 is SYGVQD in the germline V gene (reference sequence). The CDR3 sequence: CASSESPGGETQYF. The DNA for the CDR3 is TGCGCCAGCAGTGAGTCGCCAGGTGGAGAGACCCAGTACTTC.

V usage is TRBV5-1 and J usage is TRBJ1-1; D is unresolved. Germline V lookup: CDR1 SGHRS, CDR2 YFSETQ. V was shortened by 0 bases and J by 7 bases, with 13 bases between the two germline ends. This CDR3 has 14 residues. The CDR3 spells CASSLALANNEAFF. The CDR3 bases are TGCGCCAGCAGCTTGGCCCTCGCTAATAATGAAGCTTTCTTT.

Remarks on this clone: Other DNA sequences within the sample encode an identical CDR3. This chain links TRBV9 with TRBJ2-1; 8 bases agree with TRBD2. The V segment lost 3 bases and the J segment 0 bases; nucleotides outside the gene matches: 2. The CDR3 totals 15 residues. Germline V gene lookup returns CDR1 SGDLS and CDR2 YYNGEE. CDR3 DNA sequence: TGTGCCAGCAGCGCAAGCGGGAGCTCCTACAATGAGCAGTTCTTC. Residues: CASSASGSSYNEQFF.

This clone came up once. The J gene is TRBJ2-2, the V gene TRBV18; 8 nucleotides match TRBD1. The germline gives CDR1 KGHSH, CDR2 LQKENI. Germline trimming cut 3 bases from V and 0 bases from J; bases unmatched to any gene: 3. This CDR3 spans 16 amino acids. In nucleotides, the CDR3 is TGTGCCAGCTCACCGTACAGGGGGGCGAACACCGGGGAGCTGTTTTTT. The encoded protein is CASSPYRGANTGELFF.

This rearrangement joins TRBV5-1 to TRBJ2-1, with 7 bases matching TRBD2. V lost 0 bases and J lost 7; bases outside the gene matches: 7. The CDR3 is made up of 15 amino acids. Germline CDR1 SGHRS, CDR2 YFSETQ. The chain's CDR3 is CASSLVAGAGNEQFF. CDR3 bases: TGCGCCAGCAGCTTGGTGGCGGGAGCGGGTAATGAGCAGTTCTTC.

This rearrangement joins TRBV7-9 to TRBJ2-7, with 10 bases matching TRBD2. Germline lookup yields CDR1 SEHNR and CDR2 FQNEAQ (reference sequence). The CDR3 runs 13 residues. The V and J ends lost 11 bases and 7 bases, in that order; junction bases with no gene match: 11. CDR3: CAGEIAGGREQYF. The CDR3 DNA follows: TGTGCCGGAGAAATAGCGGGAGGCCGGGAGCAGTACTTC.

The rearrangement uses TRBV19 and TRBJ2-7; 8 nucleotides line up with TRBD1. The CDR3 is 14 residues long. The V segment lost 9 bases and the J segment 2 bases; nucleotides outside the gene matches: 9. Germline V CDR1 and CDR2: LNHDA, SQIVND (reference sequence). The CDR3: CASRQGSPPYEQYF. The CDR3 bases are TGTGCCAGCAGACAGGGGTCCCCACCCTACGAGCAGTACTTC.

The CDR3: CASSLMGGRGNTIYF. The CDR3 coding sequence is TGTGCCAGCAGCTTGATGGGGGGGCGCGGAAACACCATATATTTT. This chain uses TRBV11-1 with TRBJ1-3; D may be TRBD1 (6 bases). This CDR3 comprises 15 residues. V lost 3 bases to trimming and J lost 4 bases, with 13 bases between them. Per germline, CDR1 SGHAT and CDR2 FQDESV (reference sequence).

The J gene is TRBJ2-1, the V gene TRBV7-7; TRBD2 matches 9 bases. There are 16 residues in the CDR3. The V gene's germline CDR1 is SSHAT and CDR2 FNYEAQ (reference sequence). V lost 0 bases to trimming and J lost 1 base; unmatched junction nucleotides: 1. CDR3 sequence: CASSLAAGGSYNEQFF. The CDR3 nucleotides are TGTGCCAGCAGCTTAGCAGCGGGGGGATCCTACAATGAGCAGTTCTTC.

V is TRBV28 and J is TRBJ2-1; 13 bases match TRBD2. Looked up from germline, CDR1 is MDHEN and CDR2 is SYDVKM. CDR3 length: 17 residues. The V segment lost 2 bases and the J segment 3 bases; nucleotides outside the gene matches: 4. CDR3 sequence: CASSLMGLAGYYNEQFF. The CDR3 bases are TGTGCCAGCAGTTTAATGGGACTAGCGGGATACTACAATGAGCAGTTCTTC. The variable domain in full, with the rest retrieved from reference TRBV28 and TRBJ2-1, is DVKVTQSSRYLVKRTGEKVFLECVQDMDHENMFWYRQDPGLGLRLIYFSYDVKMKEKGDIPEGYSVSREKKERFSLILESASTNQTSMYLCASSLMGLAGYYNEQFFGPGTRLTVL.

V is TRBV29-1 and J is TRBJ2-7, with 7 bases lining up with TRBD1. Germline CDR1 and CDR2: SQVTM and ANQGSEA. The CDR3 sequence is 14 residues long. V shed 7 bases and J 0 bases; nucleotides not matched to a gene: 9. CDR3 in amino acids: CSANGAGGSYEQYF. The CDR3 coding sequence is TGCAGCGCCAACGGGGCAGGGGGCTCCTACGAGCAGTACTTC.